The entry below gives a single T cell receptor (beta chain) sequence along with its context. Its antigen is currently unknown. The sample originates from a study of post-analysis software for immune sequencing data. Across the study: In terms of disease course, relapsing-remitting, secondary progressive and progressive-relapsing multiple sclerosis were included. General study points: Compared against controls, patients with multiple sclerosis displayed significantly lower normalized Chao1 diversity. Four to six TRBV segments appeared more often in patients than in controls, and TRBV5-6, TRBV5-1 and TRBV20-1 were among these.

Presence of unique molecular identifiers characterized the TCR beta cDNA libraries. From the PCR reads, TCRdb called clonotypes with MiXCR, one entry per CDR3 protein. The table lists 250,000 to 300,000 distinct CDR3 sequences, about 40% of them singletons. The germline gives CDR1 ENHRY, CDR2 SYGVKD. The V end lost 0 bases, the J end lost 1 base, and 9 bases lay between the germline ends. The CDR3 has 15 amino acids. Material for sequencing was blood. This chain connects TRBV10-3 to TRBJ2-5; unclear D gene. This sequence originates from a girl aged 5 to 17 with multiple sclerosis. The DNA for the CDR3 is TGTGCCATCAGTGAGTCGTCAGCGTCCCAAGAGACCCAGTACTTC. It translates to CAISESSASQETQYF.